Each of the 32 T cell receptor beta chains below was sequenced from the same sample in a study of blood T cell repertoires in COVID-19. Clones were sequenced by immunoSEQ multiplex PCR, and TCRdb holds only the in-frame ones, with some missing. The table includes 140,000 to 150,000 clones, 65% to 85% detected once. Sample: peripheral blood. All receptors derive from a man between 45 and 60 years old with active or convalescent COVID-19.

This CDR3 is CASSQDVRVSGYTF. The CDR3 DNA reads TGTGCCAGCAGCCAAGATGTCCGGGTCTCTGGCTACACCTTC. The chain combines TRBV3-1 (or the pseudogene TRBV3-2) with TRBJ1-2, with D hard to call. Germline-derived CDR1 and CDR2 are LGHDT and YNNKEL (reference sequence). This CDR3 is 14 amino acids long. Trimming stripped 0 bases from V and 7 bases from J, with 12 bases between.

The CDR3 spells CASSSDRFHYEQYF. The DNA for the CDR3 is TGTGCCAGCAGCTCGGACAGGTTCCACTACGAGCAGTACTTC. The rearrangement uses TRBV5-6 and TRBJ2-7; 7 bases are shared with TRBD1. The germline V gene encodes CDR1 SGHDT and CDR2 YYEEEE. The CDR3 covers 14 residues. The trim removed 3 bases at V and 3 bases at J, leaving 6 bases unmatched.

The DNA of the CDR3 is TGCGCCAGCAGCCAAGTGCAGGGGGCAATGAACGAGCAGTACTTC. Translating gives CASSQVQGAMNEQYF. The chain couples TRBV4-1 to TRBJ2-7; TRBD1 matches 8 bases. Germline V gene data show CDR1 as MGHRA and CDR2 as YSYEKL. V trimming: 1 base; J trimming: 5 bases; junction bases outside the gene matches: 7. CDR3 length equals 15 residues.

CDR3 nucleotide sequence: TGTGCCAGCAGTCCGCTAGATTCCTACGAGCAGTACTTC. Protein sequence: CASSPLDSYEQYF. The chain recombines TRBV28 with TRBJ2-7; D gene ambiguous. V lost 5 bases and J lost 1, with 9 bases in between. The CDR3 runs to 13 residues. The germline CDR1 and CDR2 sequences are MDHEN and SYDVKM.

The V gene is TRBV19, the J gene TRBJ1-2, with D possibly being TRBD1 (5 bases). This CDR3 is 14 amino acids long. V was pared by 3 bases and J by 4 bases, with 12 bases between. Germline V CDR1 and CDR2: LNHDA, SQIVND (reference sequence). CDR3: CASSIPGDPYGYTF. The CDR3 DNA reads TGTGCCAGTAGTATCCCGGGGGACCCCTATGGCTACACCTTC. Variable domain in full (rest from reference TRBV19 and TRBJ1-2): DGGITQSPKYLFRKEGQNVTLSCEQNLNHDAMYWYRQDPGQGLRLIYYSQIVNDFQKGDIAEGYSVSREKKESFPLTVTSAQKNPTAFYLCASSIPGDPYGYTFGSGTRLTVV.

DNA for the CDR3: TGTGCTAGTGGTTTCTTTCCGACTAGCGGCCCCTACAATGAGCAGTTCTTC. Its translation: CASGFFPTSGPYNEQFF. The rearrangement links TRBV12-5 to TRBJ2-1; 9 nucleotides align to TRBD2. Trimming at V came to 3 bases and at J to 2 bases, leaving 8 bases not matched to a gene. The CDR3 is 17 amino acids. CDR1 is LGHNT, CDR2 FRNRAP, per germline.

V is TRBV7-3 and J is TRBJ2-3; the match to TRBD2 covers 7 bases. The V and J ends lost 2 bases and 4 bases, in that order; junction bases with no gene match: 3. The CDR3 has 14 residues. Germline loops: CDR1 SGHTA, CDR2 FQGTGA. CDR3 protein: CASSLDGRPDTQYF. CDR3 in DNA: TGTGCCAGCAGCTTAGACGGGAGGCCAGATACGCAGTATTTT.

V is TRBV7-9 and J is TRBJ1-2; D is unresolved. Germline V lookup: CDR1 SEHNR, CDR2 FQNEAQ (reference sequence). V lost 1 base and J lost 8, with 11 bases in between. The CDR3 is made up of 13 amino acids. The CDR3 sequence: CASSLVFRGGYTF. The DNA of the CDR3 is TGTGCCAGCAGCTTAGTCTTCCGCGGCGGCTACACCTTC.

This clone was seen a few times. The DNA of the CDR3 is TGTGCCAGCAGGTGGACAGGGGGCGCCGCTGAAGCTTTCTTT. It encodes CASRWTGGAAEAFF. The chain is built from TRBV28 and TRBJ1-1; 11 bases map to TRBD1. This CDR3 contains 14 residues. V dropped 6 bases and J dropped 6; count of bases not matched to a gene: 6. Germline V gene sequence: CDR1 MDHEN, CDR2 SYDVKM.

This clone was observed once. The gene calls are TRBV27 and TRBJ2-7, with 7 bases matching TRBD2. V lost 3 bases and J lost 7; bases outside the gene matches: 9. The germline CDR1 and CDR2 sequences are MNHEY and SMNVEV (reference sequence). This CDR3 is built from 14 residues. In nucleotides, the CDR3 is TGTGCCAGCAGTTTTTGGGGGAGGGCCGGTGAGCAGTACTTC. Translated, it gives CASSFWGRAGEQYF.

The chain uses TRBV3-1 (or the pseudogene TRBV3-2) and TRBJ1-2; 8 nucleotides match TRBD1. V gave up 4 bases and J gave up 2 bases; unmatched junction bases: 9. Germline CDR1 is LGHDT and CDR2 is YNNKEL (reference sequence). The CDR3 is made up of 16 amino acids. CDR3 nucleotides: TGTGCCAGCAGCCTGATGGGGAACAGGGGGAACTATGGCTACACCTTC. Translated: CASSLMGNRGNYGYTF.

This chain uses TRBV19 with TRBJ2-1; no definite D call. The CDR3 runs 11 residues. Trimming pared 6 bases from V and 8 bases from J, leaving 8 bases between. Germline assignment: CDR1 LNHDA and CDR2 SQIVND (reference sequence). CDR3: CASRGEDEQFF. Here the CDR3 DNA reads TGTGCCAGTAGAGGAGAGGATGAGCAGTTCTTC.

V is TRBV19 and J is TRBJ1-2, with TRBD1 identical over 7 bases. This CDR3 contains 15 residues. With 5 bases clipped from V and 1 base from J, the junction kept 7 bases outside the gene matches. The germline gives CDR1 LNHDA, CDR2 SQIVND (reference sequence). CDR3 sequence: CASSSPRDSNYGYTF. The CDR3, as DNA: TGTGCCAGTAGTTCCCCCCGGGACAGTAACTATGGCTACACCTTC.

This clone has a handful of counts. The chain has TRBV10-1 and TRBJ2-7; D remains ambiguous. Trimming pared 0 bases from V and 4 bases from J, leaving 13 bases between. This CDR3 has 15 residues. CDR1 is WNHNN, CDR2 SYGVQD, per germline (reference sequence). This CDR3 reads CASSESSQVNYEQYF. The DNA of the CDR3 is TGCGCCAGCAGTGAGTCGAGTCAGGTTAATTACGAGCAGTACTTC.

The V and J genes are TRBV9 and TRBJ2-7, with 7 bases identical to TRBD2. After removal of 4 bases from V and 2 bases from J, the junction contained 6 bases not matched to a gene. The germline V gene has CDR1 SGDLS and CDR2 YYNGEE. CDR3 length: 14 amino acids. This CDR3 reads CASSPVGGAYEQYF. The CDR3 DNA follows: TGTGCCAGCAGCCCAGTGGGGGGGGCCTACGAGCAGTACTTC.

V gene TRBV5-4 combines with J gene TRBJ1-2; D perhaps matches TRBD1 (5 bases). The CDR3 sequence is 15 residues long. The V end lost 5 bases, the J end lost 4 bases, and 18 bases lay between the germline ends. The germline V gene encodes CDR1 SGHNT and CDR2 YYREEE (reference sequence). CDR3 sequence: CASSFRGGGIYGYTF. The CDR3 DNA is TGTGCCAGCAGTTTCCGGGGCGGGGGGATCTATGGCTACACCTTC.

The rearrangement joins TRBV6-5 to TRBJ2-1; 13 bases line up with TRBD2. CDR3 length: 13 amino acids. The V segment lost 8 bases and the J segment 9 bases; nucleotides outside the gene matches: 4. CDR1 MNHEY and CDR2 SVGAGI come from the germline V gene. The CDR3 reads CASERLAGGEQFF. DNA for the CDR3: TGTGCCAGCGAAAGACTAGCGGGAGGTGAGCAGTTCTTC.

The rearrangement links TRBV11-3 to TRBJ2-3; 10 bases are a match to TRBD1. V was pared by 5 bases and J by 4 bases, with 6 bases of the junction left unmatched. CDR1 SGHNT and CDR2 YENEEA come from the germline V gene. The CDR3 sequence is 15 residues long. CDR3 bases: TGTGCCAGCAGCCCGGCCGGACAGGGGGCAGATACGCAGTATTTT. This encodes CASSPAGQGADTQYF.

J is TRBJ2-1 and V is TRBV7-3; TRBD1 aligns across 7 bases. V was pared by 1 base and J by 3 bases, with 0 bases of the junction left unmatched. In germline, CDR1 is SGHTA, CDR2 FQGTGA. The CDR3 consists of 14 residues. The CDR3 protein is CASSLRDSYNEQFF. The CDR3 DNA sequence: TGTGCCAGCAGCTTAAGGGACAGCTACAATGAGCAGTTCTTC.

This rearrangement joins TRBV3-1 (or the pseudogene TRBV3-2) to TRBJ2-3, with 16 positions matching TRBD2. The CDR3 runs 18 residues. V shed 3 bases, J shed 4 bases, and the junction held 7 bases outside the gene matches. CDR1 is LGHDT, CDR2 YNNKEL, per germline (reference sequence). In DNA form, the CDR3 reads TGTGCCAGCAGCCACGGGACTAGCGGGAGGGCCTTGGCAGATACGCAGTATTTT. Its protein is CASSHGTSGRALADTQYF.

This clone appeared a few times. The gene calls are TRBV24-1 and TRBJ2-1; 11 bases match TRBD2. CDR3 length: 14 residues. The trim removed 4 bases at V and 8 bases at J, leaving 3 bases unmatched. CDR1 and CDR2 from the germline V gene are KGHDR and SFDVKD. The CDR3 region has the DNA TGTGCCACCAGTGAACTAGCGGGAGTGGATGAGCAGTTCTTC. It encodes CATSELAGVDEQFF.

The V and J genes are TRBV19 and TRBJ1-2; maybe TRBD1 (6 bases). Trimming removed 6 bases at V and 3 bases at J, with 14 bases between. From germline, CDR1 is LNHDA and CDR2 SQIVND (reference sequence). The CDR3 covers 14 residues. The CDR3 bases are TGTGCCAGTAGGCCGGGACAAGGGGACTATGGCTACACCTTC. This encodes CASRPGQGDYGYTF.

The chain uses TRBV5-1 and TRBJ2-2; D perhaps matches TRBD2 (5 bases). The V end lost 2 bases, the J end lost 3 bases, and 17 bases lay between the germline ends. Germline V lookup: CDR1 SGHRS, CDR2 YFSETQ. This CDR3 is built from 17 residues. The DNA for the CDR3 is TGCGCCAGCAGCTTTCTGGACTCCCGACCCCACACCGGGGAGCTGTTTTTT. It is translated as CASSFLDSRPHTGELFF. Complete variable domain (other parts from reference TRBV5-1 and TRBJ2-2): KAGVTQTPRYLIKTRGQQVTLSCSPISGHRSVSWYQQTPGQGLQFLFEYFSETQRNKGNFPGRFSGRQFSNSRSEMNVSTLELGDSALYLCASSFLDSRPHTGELFFGEGSRLTVL.

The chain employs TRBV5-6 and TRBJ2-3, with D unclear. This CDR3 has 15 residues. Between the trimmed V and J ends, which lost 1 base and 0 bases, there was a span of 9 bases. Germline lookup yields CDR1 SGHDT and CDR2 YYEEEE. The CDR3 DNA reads TGTGCCAGCAGCTTGTGGCTTCCTAGCACAGATACGCAGTATTTT. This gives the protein CASSLWLPSTDTQYF.

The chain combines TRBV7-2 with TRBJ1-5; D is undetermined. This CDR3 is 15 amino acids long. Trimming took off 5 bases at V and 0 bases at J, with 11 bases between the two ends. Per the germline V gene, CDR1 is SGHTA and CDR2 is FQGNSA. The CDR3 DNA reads TGTGCCAGCAGCCGTCCCCCCCCTAGCAATCAGCCCCAGCATTTT. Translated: CASSRPPPSNQPQHF. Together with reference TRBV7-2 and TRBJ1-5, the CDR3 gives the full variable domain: GAGVSQSPSNKVTEKGKDVELRCDPISGHTALYWYRQSLGQGLEFLIYFQGNSAPDKSGLPSDRFSAERTGGSVSTLTIQRTQQEDSAVYLCASSRPPPSNQPQHFGDGTRLSIL.

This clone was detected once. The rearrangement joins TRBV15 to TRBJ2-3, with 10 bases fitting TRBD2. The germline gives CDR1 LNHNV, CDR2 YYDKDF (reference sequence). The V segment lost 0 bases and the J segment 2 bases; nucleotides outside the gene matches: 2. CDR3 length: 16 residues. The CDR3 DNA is TGTGCCACCAGCAGAGAAGCGGGAGGGCCCACAGATACGCAGTATTTT. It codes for CATSREAGGPTDTQYF.

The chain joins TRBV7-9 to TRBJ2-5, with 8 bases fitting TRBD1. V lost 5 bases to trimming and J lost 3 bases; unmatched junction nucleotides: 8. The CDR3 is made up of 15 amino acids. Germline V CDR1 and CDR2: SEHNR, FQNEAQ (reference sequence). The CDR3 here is CASSKWPGGKETQYF. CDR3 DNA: TGTGCCAGCAGCAAATGGCCAGGGGGCAAAGAGACCCAGTACTTC.

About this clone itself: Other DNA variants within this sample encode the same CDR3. The CDR3 nucleotides read TGTGCCAGCAGCGTAACGGGGGGACCCTACGAGCAGTACTTC. This gives the protein CASSVTGGPYEQYF. This chain links TRBV9 with TRBJ2-7, with 7 bases lining up with TRBD2. The CDR3 contains 14 residues. After removal of 1 base from V and 2 bases from J, the junction contained 3 bases not matched to a gene. CDR1 and CDR2 from the germline V gene are SGDLS and YYNGEE.

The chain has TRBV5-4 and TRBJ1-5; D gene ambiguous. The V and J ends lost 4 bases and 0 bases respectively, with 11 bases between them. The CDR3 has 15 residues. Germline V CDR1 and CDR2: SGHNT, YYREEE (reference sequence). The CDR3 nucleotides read TGTGCCAGCAGCACGTGGGCAGATAGCAATCAGCCCCAGCATTTT. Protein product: CASSTWADSNQPQHF.

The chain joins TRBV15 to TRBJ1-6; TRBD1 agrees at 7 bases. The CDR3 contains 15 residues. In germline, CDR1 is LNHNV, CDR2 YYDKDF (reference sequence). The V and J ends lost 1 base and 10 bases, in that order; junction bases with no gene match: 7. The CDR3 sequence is CATSRATGDGSPLHF. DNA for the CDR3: TGTGCCACCAGCAGAGCCACAGGGGATGGCTCACCCCTCCACTTT.

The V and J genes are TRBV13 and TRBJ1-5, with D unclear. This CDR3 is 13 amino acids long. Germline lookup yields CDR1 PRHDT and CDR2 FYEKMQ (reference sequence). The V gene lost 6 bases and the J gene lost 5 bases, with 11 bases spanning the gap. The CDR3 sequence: CASSYGADQPQHF. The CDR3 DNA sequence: TGTGCCAGCAGTTATGGAGCAGATCAGCCCCAGCATTTT.

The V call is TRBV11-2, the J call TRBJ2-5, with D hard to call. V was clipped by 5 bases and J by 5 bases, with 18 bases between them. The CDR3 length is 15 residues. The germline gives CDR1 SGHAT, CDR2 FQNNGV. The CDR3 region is CASSPRVSGEETQYF. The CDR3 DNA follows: TGTGCCAGCAGCCCCCGAGTCTCAGGCGAGGAGACCCAGTACTTC.